The source of this TCR beta chain is a study of glioma-infiltrating T cells. The CDR3 has 19 residues. Trimming at V came to 5 bases and at J to 0 bases, leaving 14 bases not matched to a gene. Germline values: CDR1 LNHDA, CDR2 SQIVND (reference sequence). TCR alpha and beta CDR3 regions were amplified from RNA using iRepertoire nested multiplex PCR. TCRdb redid the calling of the multiplex PCR reads with MiXCR, one entry per CDR3 protein. The table includes a few hundred thousand distinct CDR3 sequences, less than 50% detected once. This sequence originates from a human donor with low-grade glioma or glioblastoma, undergoing nonglioma brain surgery, or in good health (not recorded which). The sample consisted of glioma tissue, nonneoplastic brain tissue, or PBMCs (not recorded which). The chain couples TRBV19 to TRBJ2-3, with 10 bases that match TRBD2. CDR3 protein: CASSLDGPTSGTSTDTQYF. CDR3 nucleotide sequence: TGTGCCAGTAGTCTCGACGGCCCTACTAGCGGGACTAGCACAGATACGCAGTATTTT. Complete variable domain (other parts from reference TRBV19 and TRBJ2-3): DGGITQSPKYLFRKEGQNVTLSCEQNLNHDAMYWYRQDPGQGLRLIYYSQIVNDFQKGDIAEGYSVSREKKESFPLTVTSAQKNPTAFYLCASSLDGPTSGTSTDTQYFGPGTRLTVL.